This T cell receptor (beta chain) was sequenced during a study of T cells in Graves' hyperthyroidism and ophthalmopathy. TCR beta CDR3 sequences were amplified from RNA transcripts. HTBI primers were employed in a first-round RT-PCR of the TCR CDR3. TCRdb reanalysed the multiplex PCR reads using MiXCR and keeps one entry per CDR3 protein. The sample includes approximately 700,000 distinct CDR3 sequences, 45% of them seen just once. Trimming took 11 bases from V and 3 from J; bases not matched to a gene: 9. CDR3 size: 13 residues. Germline CDR1 and CDR2: ENHRY and SYGVKD. In this sample, this clonotype turned up a few times.

The chain joins TRBV10-3 to TRBJ1-2, with 7 bases lining up with TRBD1. The TCR originated in an adult man with Graves' disease, either hyperthyroidism or ophthalmopathy (not recorded which). Input material: peripheral blood or thyroid tissue (not recorded which). The CDR3 DNA is TGTGCCTGGAGTGCGGGACAGCACTATGGCTACACCTTC. It translates to CAWSAGQHYGYTF.